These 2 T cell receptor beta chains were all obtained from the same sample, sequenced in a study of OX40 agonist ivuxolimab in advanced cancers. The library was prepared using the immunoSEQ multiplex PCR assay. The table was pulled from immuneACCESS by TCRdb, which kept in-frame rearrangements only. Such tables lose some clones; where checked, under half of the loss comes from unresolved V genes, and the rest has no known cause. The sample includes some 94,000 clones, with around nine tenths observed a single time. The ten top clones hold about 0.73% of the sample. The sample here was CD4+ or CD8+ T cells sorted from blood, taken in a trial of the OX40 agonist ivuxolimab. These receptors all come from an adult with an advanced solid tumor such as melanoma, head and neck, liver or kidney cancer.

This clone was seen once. The DNA of the CDR3 is TGCGCCAGCAGCTTGGTATCAGGGGCCCTCGCAGATACGCAGTATTTT. Translated, it gives CASSLVSGALADTQYF. The gene calls are TRBV5-1 and TRBJ2-3; TRBD1 might be the D (6 bases). This CDR3 is 16 amino acids long. From germline, CDR1 is SGHRS and CDR2 YFSETQ. V was shortened by 0 bases and J by 4 bases, with 15 bases between the two germline ends.

The CDR3 coding sequence is TGTGCCAGCAGCGCGACAGGGGCGCGGGTTGAAAAACTGTTTTTT. This sequence encodes CASSATGARVEKLFF. This sequence joins TRBV9 and TRBJ1-4; 8 nucleotides align to TRBD1. Losses at the gene ends were 3 bases for V and 7 bases for J; bases not matched to a gene: 8. The CDR3 sequence is 15 residues long. The germline V gene has CDR1 SGDLS and CDR2 YYNGEE.